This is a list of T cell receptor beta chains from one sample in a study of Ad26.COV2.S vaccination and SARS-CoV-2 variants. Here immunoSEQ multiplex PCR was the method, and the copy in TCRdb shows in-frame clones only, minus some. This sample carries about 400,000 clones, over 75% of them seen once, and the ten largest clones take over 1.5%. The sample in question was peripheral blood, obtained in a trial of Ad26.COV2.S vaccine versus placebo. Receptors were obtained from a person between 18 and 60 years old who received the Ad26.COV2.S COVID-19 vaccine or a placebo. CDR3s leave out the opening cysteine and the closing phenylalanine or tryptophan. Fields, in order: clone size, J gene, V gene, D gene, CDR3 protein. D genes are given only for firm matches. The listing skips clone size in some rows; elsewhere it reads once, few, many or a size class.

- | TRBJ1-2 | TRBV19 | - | ASSPEGGRGYT
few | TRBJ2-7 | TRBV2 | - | ASSGQYEQY
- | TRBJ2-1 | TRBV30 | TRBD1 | ALPGTDNEQF
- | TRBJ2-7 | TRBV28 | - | ASSSLGDSGSGYEQY
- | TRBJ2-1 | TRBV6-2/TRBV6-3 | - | ASSTLTSGRRQF
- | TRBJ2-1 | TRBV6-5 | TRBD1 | ASSPQGTGHNEQF
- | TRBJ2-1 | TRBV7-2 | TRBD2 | ASSSLGGLRLADHNEQF
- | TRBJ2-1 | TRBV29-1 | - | SVEDWVAYEQF
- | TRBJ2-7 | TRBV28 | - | ASIPSGGVVEQY
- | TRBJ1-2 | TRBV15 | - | ATSRDFRRGDGYT
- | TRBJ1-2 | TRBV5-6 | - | ASSLGLGSGYGYT
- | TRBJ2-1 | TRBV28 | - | ASSLTDGRSYNEQF
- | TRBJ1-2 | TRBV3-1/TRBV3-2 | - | ASSKDILRGYT
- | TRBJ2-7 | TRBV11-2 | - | ASTLSGIEQY
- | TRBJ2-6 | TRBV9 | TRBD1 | ASSPNTGVGANVLT
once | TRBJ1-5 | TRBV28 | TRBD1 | ASRRQGPSGQPQH
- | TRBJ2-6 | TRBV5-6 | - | ASSLIRGRTGANVLT
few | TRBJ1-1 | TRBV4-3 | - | ASSLRTGLNTEAF
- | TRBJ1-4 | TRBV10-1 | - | ASSSGEGNEKLF
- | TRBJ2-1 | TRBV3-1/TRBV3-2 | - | ASSQGLGEQF
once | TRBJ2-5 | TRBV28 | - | ASREGTQETQY
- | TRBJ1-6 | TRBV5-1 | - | ASSLQPLGSYSPLH
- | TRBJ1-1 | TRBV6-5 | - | ASSYSRTRSGTEAF
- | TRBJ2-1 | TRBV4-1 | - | ASSQDMPAPYNEQF
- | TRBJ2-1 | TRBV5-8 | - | ASSLAGHPGDEQF
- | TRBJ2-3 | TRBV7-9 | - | ASSLEEGSSTDTQY
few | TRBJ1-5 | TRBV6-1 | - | ASSEHNQPQH
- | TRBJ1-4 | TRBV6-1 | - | ASSEKGAQEKLF
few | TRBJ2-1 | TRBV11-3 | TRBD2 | ASSLDSGRAGGQF
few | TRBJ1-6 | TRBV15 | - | ATSREKRQTNSPLH
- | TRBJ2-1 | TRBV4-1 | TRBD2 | ASSQRLAPEQF
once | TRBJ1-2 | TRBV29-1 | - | SVTGTGDYGYT
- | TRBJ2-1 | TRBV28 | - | ASSPFGLGRAFNEQF
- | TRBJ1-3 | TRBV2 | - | ASSMKGGSSGNTIY
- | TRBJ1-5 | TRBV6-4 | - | ASSENSHQPQH
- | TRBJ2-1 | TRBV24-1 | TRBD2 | ATSRTSGRSNEQF
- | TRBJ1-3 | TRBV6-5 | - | ASSPRPLGGNTIY
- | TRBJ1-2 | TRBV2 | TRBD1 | ASKQGASYGYT
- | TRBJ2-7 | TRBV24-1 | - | ATSDPDRYEQY
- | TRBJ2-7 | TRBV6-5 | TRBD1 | ASSRQGNTYEQY
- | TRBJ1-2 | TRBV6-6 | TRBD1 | ASSQGTGGYT
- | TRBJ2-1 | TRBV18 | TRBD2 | ASSAGLAGVYEQF
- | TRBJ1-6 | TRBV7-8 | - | ASSLQGLGNSPLH
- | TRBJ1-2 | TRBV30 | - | AWRRDVGGYT
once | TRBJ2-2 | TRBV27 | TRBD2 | ASSRRPGLAGGDGELF
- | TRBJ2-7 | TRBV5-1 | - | ASSLGGVEQY
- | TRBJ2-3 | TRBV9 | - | ASSVEALRGTDTQY
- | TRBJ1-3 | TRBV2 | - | ASRTTRDSGNTIY
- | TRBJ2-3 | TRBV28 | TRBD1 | ASSLAGGNTDTQY
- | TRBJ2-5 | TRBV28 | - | ASSFSATSQETQY
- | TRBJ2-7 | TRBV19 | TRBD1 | ASSISSGTGDYEQY
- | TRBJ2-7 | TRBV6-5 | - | ASSYSKRRPTYEQY
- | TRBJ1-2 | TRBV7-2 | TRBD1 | ASSPRPPGQPHRGYT
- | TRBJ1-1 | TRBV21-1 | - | ASSKVLEGTEAF
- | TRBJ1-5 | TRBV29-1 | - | SVAPRAGEGPQH